The 29 T cell receptor delta chains given below trace back to one sample, sequenced in a study of delta chains in infants with herpesvirus infections. PBMC RNA was reverse transcribed using gamma-chain- and delta-chain-specific primers. TCRdb re-called clones from the RT-PCR reads via CATT. The table lists roughly 930 delta-chain clones, around 36% of them singletons. The material was peripheral blood, obtained at time point 2 of longitudinal follow-up. The receptors were gathered from a human donor who was a Ugandan infant, either HIV-exposed or HIV-unexposed (not recorded which).

This clone was seen a few times. The chain has TRDV1 and TRDJ3; the match to TRDD3 covers 7 bases. Germline CDR1 reads TSWWSYY; CDR2 reads QGS. V shed 0 bases and J 1 base; nucleotides not matched to a gene: 30. This CDR3 region has 27 residues. The CDR3 coding sequence is TGTGCTCTTGGGGAACTGACCCATCCCGCACCTTACTGGGGAGGCTACCTCAGGTCCTGGGACACCCGACAGATGTTTTTC. Translated, it gives CALGELTHPAPYWGGYLRSWDTRQMFF.

The V call is TRDV1, the J call TRDJ1; the D gene is possibly TRDD3 (5 bases). This CDR3 is 18 amino acids long. CDR1 and CDR2 (germline): TSWWSYY, QGS. Trimming pared 1 base from V and 0 bases from J, leaving 18 bases between. The CDR3 loop is CALGEPRSRGPYTDKLIF. DNA for the CDR3: TGTGCTCTTGGGGAACCGCGCTCCCGGGGGCCGTACACCGATAAACTCATCTTT.

The J gene is TRDJ2, the V gene TRDV1; 8 bases agree with TRDD3. Germline CDR1 is TSWWSYY and CDR2 is QGS. The CDR3 contains 14 residues. After removal of 6 bases from V and 6 bases from J, the junction contained 6 bases not matched to a gene. The CDR3 coding sequence is TGTGCTCTTGGACCGACTGGGGGCCCAGCACAACTCTTCTTT. It yields the protein CALGPTGGPAQLFF.

Worth noting for this clone: A much larger clone sits a single nucleotide away, making a read error possible. The chain links TRDV1 to TRDJ1, with D possibly TRDD3 on 6 matching bases. CDR3 length equals 13 residues. Trimming removed 2 bases at V and 8 bases at J, with 12 bases between. Germline V gives CDR1 TSWWSYY, CDR2 QGS. The CDR3 DNA is TGTGCTCTTGGGGAAGGGAACTGGGAGAAACTCATCTTT. Translating it yields CALGEGNWEKLIF.

J is TRDJ1 and V is TRDV1; perhaps TRDD3 as D (7 bases). Trimming took 0 bases from V and 3 from J, leaving 23 bases between them. The CDR3 sequence is 19 residues long. Germline assignment: CDR1 TSWWSYY and CDR2 QGS. CDR3 loop: CALGELKGGGAPFPDKLIF. The CDR3 DNA is TGTGCTCTTGGGGAACTAAAGGGTGGGGGAGCACCCTTCCCCGATAAACTCATCTTT.

By share, this clone ranks as large. The rearrangement uses TRDV1 and TRDJ1, with D uncertain. Looked up from germline, CDR1 is TSWWSYY and CDR2 is QGS. This CDR3 is built from 19 residues. Trimming removed 0 bases from V and 0 bases from J, with 20 bases in between. For the CDR3, the DNA is TGTGCTCTTGGGGAACTTAGGGACGACCTGACTTTGTACACCGATAAACTCATCTTT. Translating it yields CALGELRDDLTLYTDKLIF.

The sample holds a few counts of this clone. The CDR3, as DNA: TGTGCTCTTGGGCAGAGGGCTTCCTACGTCTCCTGGGGGATACGGTACGATAAACTCATCTTT. This codes for CALGQRASYVSWGIRYDKLIF. The chain uses TRDV1 and TRDJ1, with 12 positions matching TRDD3. This CDR3 spans 21 amino acids. Trimming removed 5 bases from V and 4 bases from J; junction bases left unmatched: 23. Germline assignment: CDR1 TSWWSYY and CDR2 QGS.

The J gene is TRDJ1, the V gene TRDV1; 11 bases fit TRDD3. The CDR3 is made up of 23 amino acids. CDR1 is TSWWSYY and CDR2 is QGS in the germline V gene. The junction had 23 bases not matched to a gene; V was cut back by 0 bases and J by 2 bases. CDR3 nucleotides: TGTGCTCTTGGGGAACTCTTACGCTCAAGGTACTGGGGGATAAAATCGGAGACCGATAAACTCATCTTT. Translating gives CALGELLRSRYWGIKSETDKLIF.

About this clone itself: A much bigger clone sits one base away, suggesting this may be a read error. The chain joins TRDV1 to TRDJ1; D may be TRDD3 (8 bases). The germline CDR1 and CDR2 sequences are TSWWSYY and QGS. V was trimmed by 3 bases and J by 0 bases, leaving 32 bases between them. CDR3 length: 22 residues. In nucleotides, the CDR3 is TGTGCTCTTGGGGAGCCCGTTCCTACGGTACTGGGGGCCACCCCGTACACCGATAAACTCATCTTT. It is translated as CALGEPVPTVLGATPYTDKLIF.

The chain employs TRDV1 and TRDJ1; D is perhaps TRDD3 (8 bases). The CDR3 totals 22 residues. CDR1 is TSWWSYY and CDR2 is QGS in the germline V gene. V was trimmed by 1 base and J by 2 bases, leaving 32 bases between them. DNA of the CDR3: TGTGCTCTTGGGGAACCAGACCGTTTTCCTACGAGGGATACGCCGGGGACCGATAAACTCATCTTT. The encoded protein is CALGEPDRFPTRDTPGTDKLIF.

This chain uses TRDV2 with TRDJ2; D is perhaps TRDD3 (6 bases). V dropped 0 bases and J dropped 0 bases, with 16 bases sitting between them. Per germline, CDR1 GEAIGNYY and CDR2 EKD. The CDR3 sequence is 18 residues long. The CDR3 DNA sequence: TGTGCCTGTGACACCGTAATGGGGGCCCCTTCTTTGACAGCACAACTCTTCTTT. The encoded protein is CACDTVMGAPSLTAQLFF.

This clone qualifies as large. CDR3 coding DNA: TGTGCCTGTGACACCGTACTGGGGGATACGCAAACCTGGGACACCCGACAGATGTTTTTC. The encoded protein is CACDTVLGDTQTWDTRQMFF. V and J are TRDV2 and TRDJ3; TRDD3 aligns across 13 bases. This CDR3 is 20 amino acids long. The V and J ends lost 0 bases and 2 bases, in that order; junction bases with no gene match: 6. Germline CDR1 reads GEAIGNYY; CDR2 reads EKD.

This clone was recorded a few times. The V call is TRDV2, the J call TRDJ3; TRDD3 agrees at 8 bases. Germline V lookup: CDR1 GEAIGNYY, CDR2 EKD. Germline trimming cut 3 bases from V and 0 bases from J; bases unmatched to any gene: 9. The CDR3 totals 19 residues. In DNA, the CDR3 is TGTGCCTGTGACTTTAACTGGGGGTCGAGCTCCTGGGACACCCGACAGATGTTTTTC. The encoded protein is CACDFNWGSSSWDTRQMFF.

Remarks on this clone: Being one base from a much bigger clone, this may be a read error. V usage is TRDV3 and J usage is TRDJ1, with 10 bases matching TRDD3. The germline V gene encodes CDR1 TVYSNPD and CDR2 GDNSRS (reference sequence). V lost 2 bases and J lost 1; bases outside the gene matches: 28. This CDR3 comprises 22 residues. In nucleotides, the CDR3 is TGTGCCTTTGACGTACGTCAGATCGGTCAACTGTGCGGGGGATACGGCACCGATAAACTCATCTTT. It translates to CAFDVRQIGQLCGGYGTDKLIF.

This clone was seen more than once but under ten times. V gene TRDV1 combines with J gene TRDJ1; D gene uncertain. Germline CDR1 reads TSWWSYY; CDR2 reads QGS. The CDR3 has 19 residues. The germline V and J ends were trimmed by 1 base and 0 bases, with 21 bases remaining between them. The CDR3 loop is CALGEQEPAQVTYTDKLIF. In nucleotides, the CDR3 is TGTGCTCTTGGGGAACAAGAGCCGGCCCAGGTCACGTACACCGATAAACTCATCTTT.

In its sample, this clone was seen once. This chain uses TRDV1 with TRDJ1; TRDD3 matches at 11 bases. Losses at the gene ends were 4 bases for V and 3 bases for J; bases not matched to a gene: 28. Germline assignment: CDR1 TSWWSYY and CDR2 QGS. This CDR3 is 23 amino acids long. CDR3 DNA sequence: TGTGCTCTTGGGGGACCAGGGTACTGGCGTGAGGTGGGGGATACGCGGGGGTCCGATAAACTCATCTTT. This sequence encodes CALGGPGYWREVGDTRGSDKLIF.

The gene calls are TRDV1 and TRDJ1; D perhaps matches TRDD2 (5 bases). The CDR3 sequence is 17 residues long. From germline, CDR1 is TSWWSYY and CDR2 QGS. V was trimmed by 2 bases and J by 11 bases, leaving 27 bases between them. The CDR3 is CALGERPSKGCPKGLIF. CDR3 DNA: TGTGCTCTTGGGGAAAGGCCTTCGAAAGGGTGCCCGAAAGGGCTCATCTTT.

The chain employs TRDV2 and TRDJ3; TRDD3 agrees at 11 bases. V gave up 3 bases and J gave up 0 bases; unmatched junction bases: 3. This CDR3 is 18 amino acids long. Per the germline V gene, CDR1 is GEAIGNYY and CDR2 is EKD. DNA of the CDR3: TGTGCCTGTGACTTGACTGGGGGATACTCCTGGGACACCCGACAGATGTTTTTC. It translates to CACDLTGGYSWDTRQMFF.

This chain joins TRDV2 and TRDJ2; D ambiguous. Trimming cost V 1 base and J 2 bases, with 19 bases left between them. This CDR3 has 18 amino acids. Germline V gene lookup returns CDR1 GEAIGNYY and CDR2 EKD. The CDR3 spells CACDTNGDPRPLTAQLFF. The CDR3 bases are TGTGCCTGTGACACGAACGGAGACCCGAGGCCATTGACAGCACAACTCTTCTTT.

The CDR3 region has the DNA TGTGCTCTTGGGGAACTAGTTAACCTGGGGGATAAGTACACCGATAAACTCATCTTT. Its translation is CALGELVNLGDKYTDKLIF. The chain uses TRDV1 and TRDJ1; 10 positions match TRDD3. CDR3 length: 19 amino acids. Germline loops: CDR1 TSWWSYY, CDR2 QGS. Germline trimming cut 0 bases from V and 0 bases from J; bases unmatched to any gene: 10.

The chain has TRDV1 and TRDJ1, with 7 nucleotides matching TRDD3. V was pared by 5 bases and J by 2 bases, with 20 bases of the junction left unmatched. The CDR3 length is 19 residues. Germline loops: CDR1 TSWWSYY, CDR2 QGS. The DNA of the CDR3 is TGTGCTCTTGGGAGTGGGCAGAGTACTGGGGAAGTGGAGACCGATAAACTCATCTTT. Translating gives CALGSGQSTGEVETDKLIF.

CDR3 protein: CALGDPLFLSYWSYTDKLIF. The CDR3 DNA reads as TGTGCTCTTGGGGATCCCCTTTTCCTATCGTACTGGAGCTACACCGATAAACTCATCTTT. The V call is TRDV1, the J call TRDJ1; tentative D call: TRDD2 (6 bases). The CDR3 is made up of 20 amino acids. Trimming took 3 bases from V and 0 from J, leaving 26 bases between them. Germline values: CDR1 TSWWSYY, CDR2 QGS.

This sequence joins TRDV1 and TRDJ1; TRDD3 is a possible D gene (10 bases). Trimming cost V 1 base and J 4 bases, with 31 bases left between them. CDR1 is TSWWSYY and CDR2 is QGS in the germline V gene. The CDR3 spans 21 residues. As DNA, the CDR3 is TGTGCTCTTGGGGAACCCTTCCTACTAAGGACTGGGGGATCTAATCGCGATAAACTCATCTTT. It specifies CALGEPFLLRTGGSNRDKLIF.

Comment on this clone: One junction end disagrees with the germline gene, perhaps due to a read error. The chain has TRDV2 and TRDJ3; 11 bases map to TRDD3. CDR1 is GEAIGNYY and CDR2 is EKD in the germline V gene. The CDR3 contains 23 residues. This CDR3 is CACDTLVSSYWGIESWDARQMFF. For the CDR3, the DNA is TGTGCCTGTGACACCCTCGTTTCCTCATACTGGGGGATAGAGTCCTGGGACGCCCGACAGATGTTTTTC.

The chain carries TRDV2 and TRDJ3; 13 bases agree with TRDD3. V shed 0 bases and J 0 bases; nucleotides not matched to a gene: 4. This CDR3 is built from 20 residues. Germline V gives CDR1 GEAIGNYY, CDR2 EKD. The CDR3 DNA follows: TGTGCCTGTGACACCGTACTGGGGGATACGAGCTCCTGGGACACCCGACAGATGTTTTTC. Amino acids: CACDTVLGDTSSWDTRQMFF.

To note about this clone: A much larger clone differs from this one at a single base, so this may be a read error. The sample holds other DNA sequences that translate to the same CDR3. This sequence joins TRDV2 and TRDJ1, with D possibly being TRDD3 (6 bases). CDR3 size: 19 residues. The V gene lost 2 bases and the J gene lost 0 bases, with 24 bases spanning the gap. Germline values: CDR1 GEAIGNYY, CDR2 EKD. As DNA, the CDR3 is TGTGCCTGTGACATCCGACCTTACCATGGGGGTCTTAACACCGATAAACTCATCTTT. The encoded protein is CACDIRPYHGGLNTDKLIF.

The chain couples TRDV2 to TRDJ3, with a tentative D call TRDD3 (6 bases). The V end was cut by 3 bases, the J end by 0 bases, with 14 bases between. Germline lookup yields CDR1 GEAIGNYY and CDR2 EKD. This CDR3 comprises 18 residues. This chain's CDR3 is CACDALGASSWDTRQMFF. DNA of the CDR3: TGTGCCTGTGACGCCTTGGGGGCCAGCTCCTGGGACACCCGACAGATGTTTTTC.

In its sample, this clone ranks as large. This sequence joins TRDV1 and TRDJ1; 8 bases are shared with TRDD3. The CDR3 extends over 20 amino acids. Unmatched junction bases numbered 16, after V lost 1 base and J lost 0 bases. CDR1 and CDR2 (germline): TSWWSYY, QGS. CDR3 coding DNA: TGTGCTCTTGGGGAACAGCCCTACTGGGGGGATTCCTCTTACACCGATAAACTCATCTTT. It codes for CALGEQPYWGDSSYTDKLIF.

The V gene is TRDV2, the J gene TRDJ2, with 10 bases lining up with TRDD3. With 4 bases clipped from V and 3 bases from J, the junction kept 7 bases outside the gene matches. This CDR3 has 16 amino acids. Germline CDR1 is GEAIGNYY and CDR2 is EKD. The CDR3 region has the DNA TGTGCCTGTGATTCCCTGGGGGATAAAATGACAGCACAACTCTTCTTT. Amino acid sequence: CACDSLGDKMTAQLFF.